The sequence of this T cell receptor beta chain was determined in a study of blood T cells in healthy people across ages. Alongside a J-beta primer mix, a sample-barcoded 5' primer served in a second PCR lasting roughly 6 to 11 cycles. TCRdb processed the 5' RACE reads anew with MiXCR; each CDR3 protein has one entry. The repertoire holds 650,000 to 800,000 distinct CDR3 sequences, around two fifths seen once, with roughly a fifth in the top ten. V shed 0 bases and J shed 4 bases, with 13 bases lying between them. Germline CDR1 is LGHNA and CDR2 is YSLEER. The CDR3 has 16 residues. Sequencing used blood. The source is a man in his sixties in good health. The chain recombines TRBV4-3 with TRBJ2-4; D could derive from TRBD1 or TRBD2 (5 bases each). CDR3 nucleotide sequence: TGCGCCAGCAGCCAAGAATGGTCGGGGCTAAAAAACATTCAGTACTTC. Its translation: CASSQEWSGLKNIQYF.